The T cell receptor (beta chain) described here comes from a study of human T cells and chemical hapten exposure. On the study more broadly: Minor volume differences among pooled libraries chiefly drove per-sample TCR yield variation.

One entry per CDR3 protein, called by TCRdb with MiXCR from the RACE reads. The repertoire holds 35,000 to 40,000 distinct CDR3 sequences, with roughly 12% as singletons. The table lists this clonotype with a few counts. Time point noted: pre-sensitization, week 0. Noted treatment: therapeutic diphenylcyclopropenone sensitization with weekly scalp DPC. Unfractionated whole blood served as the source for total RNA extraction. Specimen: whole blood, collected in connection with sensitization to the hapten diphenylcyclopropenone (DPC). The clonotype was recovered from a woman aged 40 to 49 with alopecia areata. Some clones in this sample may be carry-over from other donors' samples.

Written as DNA, the CDR3 is TGCAGCGTTGTTGCATTCGGGAACACTGAAGCTTTCTTT. Amino acids: CSVVAFGNTEAFF. The chain combines TRBV29-1 with TRBJ1-1; D gene ambiguous. This CDR3 spans 13 amino acids. V gave up 4 bases and J gave up 1 base, with 10 bases separating them. Germline-derived CDR1 and CDR2 are SQVTM and ANQGSEA.